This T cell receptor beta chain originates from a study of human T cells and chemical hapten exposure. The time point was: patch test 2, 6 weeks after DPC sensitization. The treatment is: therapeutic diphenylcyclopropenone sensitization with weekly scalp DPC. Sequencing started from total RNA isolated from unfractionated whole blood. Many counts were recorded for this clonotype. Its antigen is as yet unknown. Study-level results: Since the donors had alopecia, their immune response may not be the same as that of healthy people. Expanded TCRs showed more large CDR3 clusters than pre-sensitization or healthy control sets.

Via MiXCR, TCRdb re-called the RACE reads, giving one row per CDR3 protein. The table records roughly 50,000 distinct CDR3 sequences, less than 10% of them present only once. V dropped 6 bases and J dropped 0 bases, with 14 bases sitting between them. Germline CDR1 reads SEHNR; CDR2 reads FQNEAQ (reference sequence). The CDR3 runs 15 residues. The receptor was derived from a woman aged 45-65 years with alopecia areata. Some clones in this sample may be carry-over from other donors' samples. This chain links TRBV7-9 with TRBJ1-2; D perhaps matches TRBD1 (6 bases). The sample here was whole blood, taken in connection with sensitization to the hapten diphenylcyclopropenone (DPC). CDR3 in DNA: TGTGCCAGCAGTTACGGACAGAATTCTAACTATGGCTACACCTTC. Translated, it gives CASSYGQNSNYGYTF.